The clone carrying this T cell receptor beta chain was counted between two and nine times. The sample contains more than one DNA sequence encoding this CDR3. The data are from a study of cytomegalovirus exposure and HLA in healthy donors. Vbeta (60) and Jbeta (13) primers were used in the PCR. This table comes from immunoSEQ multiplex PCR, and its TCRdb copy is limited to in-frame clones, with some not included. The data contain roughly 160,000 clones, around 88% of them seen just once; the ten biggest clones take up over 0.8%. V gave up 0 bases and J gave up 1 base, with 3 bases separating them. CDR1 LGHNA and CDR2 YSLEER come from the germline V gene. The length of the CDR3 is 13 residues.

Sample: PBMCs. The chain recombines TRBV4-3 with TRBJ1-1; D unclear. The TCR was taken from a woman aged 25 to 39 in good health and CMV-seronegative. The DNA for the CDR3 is TGCGCCAGCAGCCAAGACAGGAACACTGAAGCTTTCTTT. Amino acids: CASSQDRNTEAFF.